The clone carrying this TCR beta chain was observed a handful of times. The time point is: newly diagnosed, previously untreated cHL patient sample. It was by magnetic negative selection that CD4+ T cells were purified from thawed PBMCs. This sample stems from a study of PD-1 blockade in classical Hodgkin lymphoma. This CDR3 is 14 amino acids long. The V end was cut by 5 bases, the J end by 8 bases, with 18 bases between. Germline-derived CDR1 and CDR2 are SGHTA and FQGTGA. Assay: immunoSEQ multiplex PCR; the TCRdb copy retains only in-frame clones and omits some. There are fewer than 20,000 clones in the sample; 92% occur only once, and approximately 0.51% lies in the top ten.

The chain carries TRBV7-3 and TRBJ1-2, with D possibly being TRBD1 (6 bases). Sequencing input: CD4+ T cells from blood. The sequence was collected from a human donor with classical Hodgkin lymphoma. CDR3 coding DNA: TGTGCCAGCAGCCCCGACTGGGGGGCAGGGGGCTACACCTTC. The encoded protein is CASSPDWGAGGYTF. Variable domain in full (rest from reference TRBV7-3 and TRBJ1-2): GAGVSQTPSNKVTEKGKYVELRCDPISGHTALYWYRQSLGQGPEFLIYFQGTGAADDSGLPNDRFFAVRPEGSVSTLKIQRTERGDSAVYLCASSPDWGAGGYTFGSGTRLTVV.